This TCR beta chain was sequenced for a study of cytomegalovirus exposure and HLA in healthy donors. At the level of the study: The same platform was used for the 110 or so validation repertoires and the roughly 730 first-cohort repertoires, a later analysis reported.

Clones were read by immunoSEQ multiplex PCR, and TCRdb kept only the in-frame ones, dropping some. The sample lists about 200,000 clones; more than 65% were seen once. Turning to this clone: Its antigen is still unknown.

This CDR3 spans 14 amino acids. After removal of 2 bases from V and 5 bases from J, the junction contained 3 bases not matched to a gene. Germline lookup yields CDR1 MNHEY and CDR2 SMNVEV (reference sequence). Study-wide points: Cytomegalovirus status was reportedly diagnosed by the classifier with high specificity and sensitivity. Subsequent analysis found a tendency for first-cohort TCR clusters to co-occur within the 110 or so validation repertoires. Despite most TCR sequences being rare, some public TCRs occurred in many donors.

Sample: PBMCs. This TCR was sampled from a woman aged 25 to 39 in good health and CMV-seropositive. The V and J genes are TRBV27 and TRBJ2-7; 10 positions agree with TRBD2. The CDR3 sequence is CASSLSGRANEQYF. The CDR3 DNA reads TGTGCCAGCAGTTTAAGCGGGAGGGCTAACGAGCAGTACTTC.